The rows below give T cell receptor beta chains drawn from one sample of a study of CXCR3-negative and CXCR3-positive naive CD8 T cells. One entry per CDR3 protein, without DNA, is what TCRdb gives after re-calling the 5' RACE reads. The sample table includes more than 80,000 distinct CDR3 sequences. What was sequenced was naive CXCR3+ CD8+ T cells from blood. Receptor source: a human donor in good health. Some clones in this sample may be carry-over from other donors' samples. The CDR3 runs from the conserved cysteine through the conserved F or W.

j_call v_call cdr3_length cdr3_aa
TRBJ1-1 TRBV5-1 13 CASSRGQNTQAFF
TRBJ2-5 TRBV6-2/TRBV6-3 13 CASSVTFQETQYF
TRBJ2-2 TRBV29-1 13 CSVVQEDTGELFF
TRBJ2-1 TRBV12-3/TRBV12-4 15 CASRDRQGLYNEQFF
TRBJ2-7 TRBV2 15 CASSETSGDTYEQYF
TRBJ2-1 TRBV7-9 15 CASSPTSGGYNEQFF
TRBJ2-5 TRBV18 17 CASSPSRGQGIQETQYF
TRBJ1-1 TRBV19 14 CASSMFVMNTEAFF
TRBJ2-1 TRBV29-1 13 CSVRPDSYNEQFF
TRBJ1-6 TRBV9 13 CASSAGRNSPLHF
TRBJ2-2 TRBV29-1 17 CSVGGGASFANTGELFF
TRBJ2-1 TRBV6-4 13 CASSEAEYNEQFF
TRBJ1-5 TRBV6-6 15 CASSYPGTVNQPQHF
TRBJ2-7 TRBV10-3 16 CAISALSGTQAYEQYF
TRBJ1-4 TRBV21-1 14 CASSKGTTGEKLFF
TRBJ2-1 TRBV30 14 CAWSVGSGAFEQFF
TRBJ2-5 TRBV29-1 15 CSASLAGQYQETQYF
TRBJ2-3 TRBV4-1 17 CASSPMEIASATDTQYF
TRBJ1-1 TRBV7-3 15 CASSLIRERNTEAFF
TRBJ2-5 TRBV6-2/TRBV6-3 16 CTSSSGRGGYQETQYF
TRBJ2-5 TRBV4-3 14 CASSQENSQETQYF
TRBJ1-1 TRBV28 16 CASSPTQDRWNTEAFF
TRBJ2-7 TRBV19 13 CASSILDSYEQYF
TRBJ2-1 TRBV3-1 14 CASSQVGTVNEQFF
TRBJ1-1 TRBV23-1 13 CASTLVANTEAFF
TRBJ1-2 TRBV12-3/TRBV12-4 14 CASSYQGAYYGYTF
TRBJ2-2 TRBV6-5 12 CASSYGAGELFF
TRBJ2-7 TRBV7-2 15 CASSFFAEFSYEQYF
TRBJ2-1 TRBV28 14 CASSPLASVNEQFF
TRBJ1-1 TRBV7-9 17 CASSSYVTGVVPEEAFF
TRBJ2-1 TRBV7-9 14 CASRPQGAYNEQFF
TRBJ1-5 TRBV6-2/TRBV6-3 14 CASNPGQGAQPQHF
TRBJ2-1 TRBV12-3/TRBV12-4 14 CASSASSGSNEQFF
TRBJ2-7 TRBV7-9 16 CASSSNSFGSLYEQYF
TRBJ2-1 TRBV12-3/TRBV12-4 16 CASSTPGTSAYNEQFF
TRBJ2-7 TRBV7-9 16 CASSQEGLSNPYEQYF
TRBJ2-7 TRBV7-3 14 CASSLTQGSYEQYF
TRBJ2-3 TRBV29-1 13 CSVVGDFTDTQYF
TRBJ2-5 TRBV6-1 17 CASSPQDRFEYQETQYF
TRBJ2-7 TRBV9 14 CASSVADSPYEQYF
TRBJ2-7 TRBV27 12 CASSDRGNEQYF
TRBJ2-5 TRBV4-3 16 CASSPISGSEAETQYF
TRBJ2-7 TRBV19 14 CASSIESVASEQYF
TRBJ1-4 TRBV20-1 15 CSARTPSRGLEKLFF
TRBJ1-1 TRBV19 12 CASSMPGTEAFF
TRBJ2-7 TRBV6-2/TRBV6-3 18 CASSYPRASGRALNEQYF
TRBJ2-7 TRBV7-8 16 CASSSDPGQGTDEQYF
TRBJ2-5 TRBV13 13 CASSLAPSETQYF
TRBJ2-5 TRBV2 15 CASSRTGGGQETQYF
TRBJ2-1 TRBV6-6 12 CASSETANEQFF
TRBJ1-1 TRBV11-2 12 CASSMSSTEAFF
TRBJ2-7 TRBV11-2 14 CASSTGMSSYEQYF